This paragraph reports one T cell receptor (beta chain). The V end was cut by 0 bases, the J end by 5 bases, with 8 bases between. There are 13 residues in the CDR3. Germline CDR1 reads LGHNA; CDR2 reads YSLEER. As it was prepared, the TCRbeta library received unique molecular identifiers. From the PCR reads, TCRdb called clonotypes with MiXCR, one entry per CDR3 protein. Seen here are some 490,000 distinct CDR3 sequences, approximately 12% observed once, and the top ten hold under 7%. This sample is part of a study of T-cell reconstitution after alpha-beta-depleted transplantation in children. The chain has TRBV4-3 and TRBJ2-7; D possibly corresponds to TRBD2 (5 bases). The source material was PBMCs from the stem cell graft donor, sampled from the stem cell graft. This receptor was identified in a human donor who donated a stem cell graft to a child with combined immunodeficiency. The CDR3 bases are TGCGCCAGCAGCCAAGAACGGGGAGACGAGCAGTACTTC. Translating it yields CASSQERGDEQYF.